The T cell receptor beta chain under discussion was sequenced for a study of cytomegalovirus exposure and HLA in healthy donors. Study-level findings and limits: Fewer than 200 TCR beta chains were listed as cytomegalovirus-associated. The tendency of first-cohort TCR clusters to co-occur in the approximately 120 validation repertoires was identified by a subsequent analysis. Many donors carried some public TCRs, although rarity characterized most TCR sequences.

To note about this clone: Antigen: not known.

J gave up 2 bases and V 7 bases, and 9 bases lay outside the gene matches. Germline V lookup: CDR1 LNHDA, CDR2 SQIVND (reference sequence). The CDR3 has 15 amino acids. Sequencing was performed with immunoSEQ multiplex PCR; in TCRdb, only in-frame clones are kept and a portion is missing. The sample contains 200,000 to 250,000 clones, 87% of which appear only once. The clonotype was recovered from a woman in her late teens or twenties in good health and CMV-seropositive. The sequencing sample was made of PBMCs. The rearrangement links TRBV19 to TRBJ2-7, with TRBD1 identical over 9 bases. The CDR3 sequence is CASTARTGATYEQYF. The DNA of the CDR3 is TGTGCCAGTACCGCCCGGACAGGGGCGACCTACGAGCAGTACTTC. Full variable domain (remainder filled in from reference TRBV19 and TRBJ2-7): DGGITQSPKYLFRKEGQNVTLSCEQNLNHDAMYWYRQDPGQGLRLIYYSQIVNDFQKGDIAEGYSVSREKKESFPLTVTSAQKNPTAFYLCASTARTGATYEQYFGPGTRLTVT.